This TCR beta chain was sequenced in a study of Ad26.COV2.S vaccination and SARS-CoV-2 variants. Study-wide context: Donor joined the COV1001 Ad26.COV2.S trial arm. Donor got 5x10^10 or 1x10^11 viral particles of Ad26.COV2.S.

TCRdb's copy holds only in-frame clones and misses some; the assay was immunoSEQ multiplex PCR. Of hundreds of thousands of clones in the sample, roughly 90% are singletons; the top ten hold 1.5%. Treatment given: roughly 18 received Ad26.COV2.S at low or high dose, single or two shots; five or six received placebo; per-sample allocation not given. Specimens were obtained on day 63 following the first vaccine or placebo injection. An adult of 18-55 years in Boston served as donor. The study, taken as a whole, reports: The TCR breadth and depth analyses may have understated or missed part of the total T cell responses.

CDR1 is LGHNA and CDR2 is YSLEER in the germline V gene. The CDR3 is made up of 18 amino acids. V lost 0 bases to trimming and J lost 3 bases; unmatched junction nucleotides: 14. Notes on this clone: Its antigen is currently unknown.

This receptor was taken from a person between 18 and 59 years old who received the Ad26.COV2.S COVID-19 vaccine or a placebo. The sample here was peripheral blood, taken in a trial of Ad26.COV2.S vaccine versus placebo. The V and J genes are TRBV4-3 and TRBJ2-7; 7 bases line up with TRBD1. CDR3 residues: CASSQETSDRTVFYEQYF. CDR3 bases: TGCGCCAGCAGCCAAGAAACCTCGGACAGGACAGTATTCTACGAGCAGTACTTC.